This TCR beta chain was identified during a study of cytomegalovirus exposure and HLA in healthy donors. General observations from the study: Presence/absence results assume similar sequencing depth per donor, which may not hold. Later analysis showed TCR association rates varying by HLA locus, highest for DRB1 and lowest for HLA-C. Highly shared variants forming one cluster were likely a sequencing artifact. TCR beta chain V- and J-gene trimming was linked, in a later analysis, to a missense variant in DCLRE1C.

On this clone: Its matching antigen is unknown.

PCR amplification relied on 60 Vbeta primers (plus 13 Jbeta primers). TCRdb's copy holds only in-frame clones and misses some; the assay was immunoSEQ multiplex PCR. Among 100,000 to 150,000 clones listed, 80% were seen once. The length of the CDR3 is 15 residues. The germline V gene encodes CDR1 ENHRY and CDR2 SYGVKD. Trimming cost V 4 bases and J 5 bases, with 12 bases left between them. This rearrangement joins TRBV10-3 to TRBJ1-6; D gene ambiguous. Sample: PBMCs. This TCR came from a man aged 25 to 45 in good health and CMV-seronegative. CDR3 sequence reads: CAISGGPVDNSPLHF. CDR3 nucleotide sequence: TGTGCCATCAGTGGCGGGCCGGTAGATAATTCACCCCTCCACTTT.